The next 10 T cell receptor beta chains were all read from a single sample in a study of shared clonotypes between healthy human individuals. Measured with immunoSEQ multiplex PCR; TCRdb has only the in-frame clones, and not every one. The sample has roughly 2.2 million clones, 93% seen once. Material for sequencing was naive CD4+ T cells from PBMCs. The subset is: CD45RA+ positively selected. These receptors came from a man aged 18 to 30 in good health. Some clones in this sample may be carry-over from other donors' samples.

The chain is built from TRBV7-9 and TRBJ2-1, with 8 bases matching TRBD2. There are 17 residues in the CDR3. With V trimmed by 5 bases and J by 7 bases, 16 bases remained unmatched. Germline loops: CDR1 SEHNR, CDR2 FQNEAQ (reference sequence). Here the CDR3 DNA reads TGTGCCAGCAGCACCCCCGCCCGGAGCGGGAGTAAAAATGAGCAGTTCTTC. Its protein product is CASSTPARSGSKNEQFF.

The chain uses TRBV5-4 and TRBJ2-5; 10 bases match TRBD2. Trimming took 0 bases from V and 4 from J; bases not matched to a gene: 3. Per the germline V gene, CDR1 is SGHNT and CDR2 is YYREEE (reference sequence). The CDR3 totals 15 residues. CDR3 amino acids: CASSLGAGGVETQYF. The DNA for the CDR3 is TGTGCCAGCAGCTTGGGAGCGGGAGGGGTAGAGACCCAGTACTTC. The variable domain in full, with the rest retrieved from reference TRBV5-4 and TRBJ2-5, is ETGVTQSPTHLIKTRGQQVTLRCSSQSGHNTVSWYQQALGQGPQFIFQYYREEENGRGNFPPRFSGLQFPNYSSELNVNALELDDSALYLCASSLGAGGVETQYFGPGTRLLVL.

The DNA for the CDR3 is TGTGCCAGCATTACCGGGACAGGGACCGAGCAGTACTTC. Amino acid sequence: CASITGTGTEQYF. V usage is TRBV28 and J usage is TRBJ2-7; 9 bases are a match to TRBD1. After removal of 7 bases from V and 6 bases from J, the junction contained 7 bases not matched to a gene. This CDR3 has 13 amino acids. Germline V gene data show CDR1 as MDHEN and CDR2 as SYDVKM.

V is TRBV28 and J is TRBJ2-5; 10 bases align to TRBD2. This CDR3 comprises 16 residues. V dropped 5 bases and J dropped 5; count of bases not matched to a gene: 11. Germline values: CDR1 MDHEN, CDR2 SYDVKM. Here the CDR3 reads CASSTRTSGSLETQYF. CDR3 nucleotide sequence: TGTGCCAGCAGTACCCGGACTAGCGGTAGTCTGGAGACCCAGTACTTC. Looking up the rest from reference TRBV28 and TRBJ2-5 gives the full variable domain: DVKVTQSSRYLVKRTGEKVFLECVQDMDHENMFWYRQDPGLGLRLIYFSYDVKMKEKGDIPEGYSVSREKKERFSLILESASTNQTSMYLCASSTRTSGSLETQYFGPGTRLLVL.

The DNA for the CDR3 is TGTGCCAGTAATGGACAGGGTAGAAACACCGGGGAGCTGTTTTTT. It specifies CASNGQGRNTGELFF. The chain recombines TRBV19 with TRBJ2-2; TRBD1 agrees at 8 bases. CDR1 and CDR2 (germline): LNHDA, SQIVND (reference sequence). V shed 7 bases and J 2 bases; nucleotides not matched to a gene: 6. The CDR3 is made up of 15 amino acids.

The chain joins TRBV5-1 to TRBJ1-2, with 7 bases lining up with TRBD1. Germline CDR1 and CDR2: SGHRS and YFSETQ. V was clipped by 3 bases and J by 1 base; unmatched bases: 3. The CDR3 is made up of 14 amino acids. CDR3 DNA: TGCGCCAGCAGCTCGGGACAGCTTAACTATGGCTACACCTTC. Translated, it gives CASSSGQLNYGYTF.

This clone was counted only a few times. V is TRBV28 and J is TRBJ2-5, with 9 positions matching TRBD2. The V segment lost 6 bases and the J segment 5 bases; nucleotides outside the gene matches: 7. Per the germline V gene, CDR1 is MDHEN and CDR2 is SYDVKM. The CDR3 runs 14 residues. The CDR3 DNA reads TGTGCCAGCAGCCTTAGCGGGAGTCACGAGACCCAGTACTTC. This gives the protein CASSLSGSHETQYF.

The chain employs TRBV28 and TRBJ2-6; TRBD1 aligns across 8 bases. Germline values: CDR1 MDHEN, CDR2 SYDVKM. This CDR3 comprises 17 residues. The V gene end was trimmed by 6 bases and the J gene end by 0 bases; junction bases not matched to a gene: 7. The CDR3 here is CASSYTGGFSGANVLTF. Here the CDR3 DNA reads TGTGCCAGCAGCTATACAGGGGGGTTCTCTGGGGCCAACGTCCTGACTTTC.

The chain links TRBV5-6 to TRBJ2-3; TRBD2 matches 8 bases. Per germline, CDR1 SGHDT and CDR2 YYEEEE. V shed 2 bases and J 4 bases; nucleotides not matched to a gene: 9. The CDR3 covers 16 residues. The CDR3 is CASSLYSGRVADTQYF. CDR3 sequence (DNA): TGTGCCAGCAGCTTATACAGCGGGAGAGTTGCAGATACGCAGTATTTT.

This clone was counted once. The sample has other DNA sequences that encode this CDR3 too. This chain joins TRBV20-1 and TRBJ1-1, with 9 positions matching TRBD1. Germline V gene lookup returns CDR1 DFQATT and CDR2 SNEGSKA (reference sequence). This CDR3 comprises 11 residues. CDR3 coding DNA: TGCATCTCCCCGGGACAGGGAGAGGCTTTCTTT. Protein: CISPGQGEAFF.